Listed below are T cell receptor beta chains from one sample, sequenced in a study of T cells after yellow fever vaccination. In TCRdb, the 5' RACE reads were re-called with MiXCR into one record per CDR3 protein. The repertoire holds 55,000 to 70,000 distinct CDR3 sequences, with approximately 7% as singletons. The material was CD8+ T cells sorted from PBMCs, obtained about 41 days after the first yellow fever vaccination. Source of these receptors: a man between 18 and 35 years old who received the YFV17D yellow fever vaccine. CDR3s include the opening cysteine and the closing phenylalanine or tryptophan. Fields, in order: D gene, J gene, clone size, CDR3 length, V gene, CDR3 DNA, CDR3 protein. D genes are given only for firm matches. Clone sizes are given selectively: once, few, many, or a class where the clone is expanded.

D: NA; J: TRBJ2-2; size: NA; length: 16; V: TRBV5-4; DNA: TGTGCCACCAGCTTGGTTCATACTTCTGACACCGGGGAGCTGTTTTTT; CDR3: CATSLVHTSDTGELFF
D: NA; J: TRBJ2-7; size: many; length: 15; V: TRBV6-1; DNA: TGTGCCAGCAGTGAACCGACAACTACCTCCTACGAGCAGTACTTC; CDR3: CASSEPTTTSYEQYF
D: TRBD1; J: TRBJ2-1; size: many; length: 13; V: TRBV15; DNA: TGTGCCACCAGCAGACAGGGGGCCCATGAGCAGTTCTTC; CDR3: CATSRQGAHEQFF
D: NA; J: TRBJ2-2; size: many; length: 15; V: TRBV5-1; DNA: TGCGCCAGCAGCTTGGGACAGGTGAACACCGGGGAGCTGTTTTTT; CDR3: CASSLGQVNTGELFF
D: NA; J: TRBJ1-4; size: many; length: 16; V: TRBV12-3/TRBV12-4; DNA: TGTGCCAGCAGTTTTATGGGACCGGTGGTGCTTGAAAAACTGTTTTTT; CDR3: CASSFMGPVVLEKLFF
D: NA; J: TRBJ1-1; size: few; length: 14; V: TRBV9; DNA: TGTGCCAGCAGCGTAGGTGCGGGATTCACTGAAGCTTTCTTT; CDR3: CASSVGAGFTEAFF
D: TRBD2; J: TRBJ2-5; size: many; length: 16; V: TRBV27; DNA: TGTGCCAGCAGCCCTATTCTAGCGGGGGGCCAAGAGACCCAGTACTTC; CDR3: CASSPILAGGQETQYF
D: NA; J: TRBJ2-3; size: many; length: 13; V: TRBV25-1; DNA: TGTGCCAGCAGGGACACCCTCACAGATACGCAGTATTTT; CDR3: CASRDTLTDTQYF
D: TRBD1; J: TRBJ2-1; size: few; length: 15; V: TRBV2; DNA: TGTGCCAGCAGTGGAGAACCGGACAGGCGGAATGAGCAGTTCTTC; CDR3: CASSGEPDRRNEQFF
D: NA; J: TRBJ1-2; size: NA; length: 13; V: TRBV11-2; DNA: TGTGCCAGCAGCTTGGTAGGGCCCTATGGCTACACCTTC; CDR3: CASSLVGPYGYTF
D: NA; J: TRBJ2-7; size: few; length: 16; V: TRBV1; DNA: TGCACCAGCAGTCGACAACTAGCGGACAAATCCTACGAGCAGTACTTC; CDR3: CTSSRQLADKSYEQYF
D: NA; J: TRBJ1-1; size: few; length: 12; V: TRBV20-1; DNA: TGCAGTGCTAGAGATTGGTCTCCTGAAGCTTTCTTT; CDR3: CSARDWSPEAFF
D: TRBD1; J: TRBJ1-6; size: many; length: 14; V: TRBV20-1; DNA: TGCAGTGCTAGAGATGACAGGGAGGCTTCACCCCTCCACTTT; CDR3: CSARDDREASPLHF
D: TRBD1; J: TRBJ1-2; size: NA; length: 19; V: TRBV20-1; DNA: TGCAGTGCCTTAAAGAACCCCCCAAGACAGGGGTATTTTGACTATGGCTACACCTTC; CDR3: CSALKNPPRQGYFDYGYTF
D: NA; J: TRBJ2-7; size: many; length: 13; V: TRBV7-9; DNA: TGTGCCAGCAGCTTTGGTAGCGCCTACGAGCAGTACTTC; CDR3: CASSFGSAYEQYF
D: TRBD1; J: TRBJ1-5; size: many; length: 16; V: TRBV15; DNA: TGTGCCACCAGCAGAGATTTGGAGACAGGGGGCTTTCCCCAGCATTTT; CDR3: CATSRDLETGGFPQHF
D: NA; J: TRBJ1-5; size: few; length: 15; V: TRBV2; DNA: TGTGCCAGCAGTCCCGGGACGCTTAGCAATCAGCCCCAGCATTTT; CDR3: CASSPGTLSNQPQHF
D: TRBD2; J: TRBJ2-1; size: many; length: 16; V: TRBV27; DNA: TGTGCCAGCAGTCCAAGTAGCGGGGGCTCCTACAATGAGCAGTTCTTC; CDR3: CASSPSSGGSYNEQFF
D: NA; J: TRBJ1-2; size: NA; length: 16; V: TRBV21-1; DNA: TGTGCCAGCAGCAAAGGCCGACAGCGGATAAACTATGGCTACACCTTC; CDR3: CASSKGRQRINYGYTF
D: NA; J: TRBJ2-1; size: many; length: 11; V: TRBV5-1; DNA: TGCGCCAGCAGCTTACGGAATGAGCAGTTCTTC; CDR3: CASSLRNEQFF
D: NA; J: TRBJ2-4; size: many; length: 15; V: TRBV5-5; DNA: TGTGCCAGCAGCTTGCTCACAGCCGAGCTTATAGTTCAGTACTTC; CDR3: CASSLLTAELIVQYF
D: NA; J: TRBJ2-5; size: NA; length: 14; V: TRBV6-2/TRBV6-3; DNA: TGTGCCAGCACCACGGACAGACGGTGGAAGACCCAGTACTTC; CDR3: CASTTDRRWKTQYF
D: NA; J: TRBJ2-4; size: many; length: 13; V: TRBV20-1; DNA: TGCAGTGCCCACGTTCCAGTAGTAAACATTCAGTACTTC; CDR3: CSAHVPVVNIQYF
D: TRBD2; J: TRBJ2-3; size: many; length: 20; V: TRBV4-1; DNA: TGCGCCAGCAGCGCCTCCGGTGCGGGGGGAAGCCTAATAAGCACAGATACGCAGTATTTT; CDR3: CASSASGAGGSLISTDTQYF
D: NA; J: TRBJ2-7; size: many; length: 11; V: TRBV10-2; DNA: TGCGCCAGCAGTGAAGGCACCGAGCAGTACTTC; CDR3: CASSEGTEQYF
D: NA; J: TRBJ2-1; size: NA; length: 14; V: TRBV4-2; DNA: TGTGCCATCAGCCCCGGGGGACTCTACTATGAGCAGTTCTTC; CDR3: CAISPGGLYYEQFF
D: TRBD1; J: TRBJ2-7; size: many; length: 15; V: TRBV5-1; DNA: TGCGCCAGCAGCTTGGTGTTCCAGGGGGCTGGGGAGCAGTACTTC; CDR3: CASSLVFQGAGEQYF
D: TRBD1; J: TRBJ2-5; size: many; length: 15; V: TRBV9; DNA: TGTGCCAGCAGCACCTACTCGGACAGGGACGAGACCCAGTACTTC; CDR3: CASSTYSDRDETQYF
D: NA; J: TRBJ2-5; size: many; length: 14; V: TRBV4-1; DNA: TGCGCCAGCAGCCCCCTCCCGGGGAAAGAGACCCAGTACTTC; CDR3: CASSPLPGKETQYF
D: NA; J: TRBJ2-1; size: many; length: 12; V: TRBV29-1; DNA: TGCAGCGTTGAAGATCTTATGGGGACCTCTCGGTTC; CDR3: CSVEDLMGTSRF
D: NA; J: TRBJ1-1; size: many; length: 13; V: TRBV12-3/TRBV12-4; DNA: TGTGCCAGCAGTTTCAATCTGGGCACTGAAGCTTTCTTT; CDR3: CASSFNLGTEAFF
D: NA; J: TRBJ2-5; size: many; length: 15; V: TRBV7-9; DNA: TGTGCCAGCAGCTTATATACGGCGATACAAGAGACCCAGTACTTC; CDR3: CASSLYTAIQETQYF
D: TRBD1; J: TRBJ1-2; size: few; length: 15; V: TRBV7-6; DNA: TGTGCCAGCAGCCCGGGACAGGGGCTTTCCTATGGCTACACCTTC; CDR3: CASSPGQGLSYGYTF
D: NA; J: TRBJ1-6; size: few; length: 16; V: TRBV4-1; DNA: TGCGCCAGCAGCCAATCCCCCAGACAGCTGAATTCACCCCTCCACTTT; CDR3: CASSQSPRQLNSPLHF
D: NA; J: TRBJ2-3; size: many; length: 15; V: TRBV7-6; DNA: TGTGCCAGCAGCCGATCCTCGGGAGGCACAGATACGCAGTATTTT; CDR3: CASSRSSGGTDTQYF
D: NA; J: TRBJ2-2; size: many; length: 14; V: TRBV6-4; DNA: TGTGCCAGCAGTGACTCAGGGGATAACGGGGAGCTGTTTTTT; CDR3: CASSDSGDNGELFF
D: NA; J: TRBJ1-1; size: many; length: 14; V: TRBV11-2; DNA: TGTGCCAGCAGCACTTTTCCAGAAGGGACTGAAGCTTTCTTT; CDR3: CASSTFPEGTEAFF
D: NA; J: TRBJ1-1; size: NA; length: 14; V: TRBV15; DNA: TGTGCCACCAGCAGAGTGGGGGGGCGGACTGAAGCTTTCTTT; CDR3: CATSRVGGRTEAFF
D: NA; J: TRBJ1-2; size: many; length: 11; V: TRBV29-1; DNA: TGCAGCGTTGTGAGGAGCGGGGGCTACACCTTC; CDR3: CSVVRSGGYTF
D: NA; J: TRBJ1-1; size: few; length: 13; V: TRBV7-9; DNA: TGTGCCACCCTACCCCGGGCGAACACTGAAGCTTTCTTT; CDR3: CATLPRANTEAFF
D: NA; J: TRBJ2-1; size: many; length: 12; V: TRBV27; DNA: TGTGCCAGCAGTTTAGTTGGGGCTGAGCAGTTCTTC; CDR3: CASSLVGAEQFF
D: NA; J: TRBJ1-2; size: many; length: 15; V: TRBV20-1; DNA: TGCAGTGCTAGAAAAACCGCCGGGCCCGACTATGGCTACACCTTC; CDR3: CSARKTAGPDYGYTF
D: NA; J: TRBJ2-4; size: NA; length: 14; V: TRBV19; DNA: TGTGCCAGTAGGGACAGTTTAGCCAAAAACATTCAGTACTTC; CDR3: CASRDSLAKNIQYF
D: TRBD2; J: TRBJ2-2; size: many; length: 18; V: TRBV4-3; DNA: TGCGCCAGCAGCCAAGAATGGTTGGGAGGGGCGGTCACCGGGGAGCTGTTTTTT; CDR3: CASSQEWLGGAVTGELFF
D: TRBD1; J: TRBJ1-5; size: NA; length: 14; V: TRBV5-5; DNA: TGTGCCAGCAGCTTAGGAACAGGGGGTGGGGCCCAGCATTTT; CDR3: CASSLGTGGGAQHF
D: TRBD2; J: TRBJ2-1; size: few; length: 21; V: TRBV3-1; DNA: TGTGCCAGCAGCCCCGTACTCTTGCTCGAGCGGGGGGTAAACTCCTACAATGAGCAGTTCTTC; CDR3: CASSPVLLLERGVNSYNEQFF
D: NA; J: TRBJ2-6; size: many; length: 16; V: TRBV5-5; DNA: TGTGCCAGCAGTCTGGGACACGGCTCTGGGGCCAACGTCCTGACTTTC; CDR3: CASSLGHGSGANVLTF
D: NA; J: TRBJ1-1; size: many; length: 13; V: TRBV4-1; DNA: TGCGCCAGCAGCCAAGCAGACAGGCCTGAAGCTTTCTTT; CDR3: CASSQADRPEAFF
D: TRBD1; J: TRBJ1-5; size: few; length: 17; V: TRBV20-1; DNA: TGCAGTGCTAGAGATCGGCGACAGGGTTTCCGGGATCAGCCCCAGCATTTT; CDR3: CSARDRRQGFRDQPQHF
D: NA; J: TRBJ2-3; size: NA; length: 13; V: TRBV7-8; DNA: TGTGCCAGCAGCTTAGTCCCCGGAAGAACGCAGTATTTT; CDR3: CASSLVPGRTQYF
D: NA; J: TRBJ1-1; size: NA; length: 13; V: TRBV28; DNA: TGTGCCAGCAGTCGCAGCATGAACACTGAAGCTTTCTTT; CDR3: CASSRSMNTEAFF
D: TRBD2; J: TRBJ2-5; size: many; length: 17; V: TRBV4-3; DNA: TGCGCCAGCAGCCAAGATACGGGCGGGGGGCGTTCGGAGACCCAGTACTTC; CDR3: CASSQDTGGGRSETQYF
D: TRBD1; J: TRBJ2-1; size: NA; length: 13; V: TRBV7-8; DNA: TGTGCCAGCAGCGAACAGGGGATCGATGAGCAGTTCTTC; CDR3: CASSEQGIDEQFF
D: TRBD2; J: TRBJ2-3; size: many; length: 16; V: TRBV20-1; DNA: TGCAGTGCATCCTCCTCCGGGGGGGCCGGGGTAGATACGCAGTATTTT; CDR3: CSASSSGGAGVDTQYF
D: NA; J: TRBJ2-2; size: many; length: 15; V: TRBV7-3; DNA: TGTGCCAGCAGCCCCGGGACGCCCCGCACCGGGGAGCTGTTTTTT; CDR3: CASSPGTPRTGELFF